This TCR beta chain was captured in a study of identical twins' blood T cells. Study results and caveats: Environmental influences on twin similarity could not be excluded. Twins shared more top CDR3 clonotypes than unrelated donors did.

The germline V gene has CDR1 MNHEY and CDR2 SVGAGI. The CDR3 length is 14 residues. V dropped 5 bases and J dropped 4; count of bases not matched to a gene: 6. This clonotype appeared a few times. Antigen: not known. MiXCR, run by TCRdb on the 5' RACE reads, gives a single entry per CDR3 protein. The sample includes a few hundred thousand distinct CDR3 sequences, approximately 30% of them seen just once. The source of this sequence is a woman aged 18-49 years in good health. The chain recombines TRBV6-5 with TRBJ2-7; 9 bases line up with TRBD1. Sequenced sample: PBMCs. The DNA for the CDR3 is TGTGCCAGCAGTACCCACAGGGGGCCTTACGAGCAGTACTTC. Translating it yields CASSTHRGPYEQYF.